The clone carrying this T cell receptor (beta chain) turned up a few times. Its antigen is undetermined. The data belong to a study of T-cell memory formation after mild COVID-19. Broader study findings: CM and EM subsets held most contracting CD4+ clones; EMRA held CD8+ ones.

Trimming left V 4 bases short and J 7 bases short, with 14 bases between. The CDR3 contains 13 residues. Germline V CDR1 and CDR2: SGHDT, YYEEEE. TCRdb reanalysed the 5' RACE reads using MiXCR and keeps one entry per CDR3 protein. Here the sample spans approximately 580,000 distinct CDR3 sequences, just over 20% being singletons. The chain links TRBV5-6 to TRBJ1-1, with D possibly being TRBD1 (5 bases). This clonotype was obtained from an adult woman who had mild COVID-19 (a few samples of this study predate the infection). Cell type and time point are not known. The sequencing input was PBMCs or a T cell subset sorted from them (not recorded which). The CDR3, as DNA: TGTGCCAGCAGCGGGACTCCCGCCTTTGAAGCTTTCTTT. Amino acid sequence: CASSGTPAFEAFF.